The clone carrying this TCR beta chain has at least ten counts. Its target is not known. The entry originates in a study of blood T cells in healthy people across ages. Findings and caveats of the study: Higher diversity and more naive CD4+ cells were features of long-lived donors, compared to aged donors.

The CDR3 is 12 residues long. Per the germline V gene, CDR1 is DFQATT and CDR2 is SNEGSKA (reference sequence). V was cut by 5 bases and J by 4 bases, with 11 bases left in between. The authors ran a second PCR of roughly 6 to 12 cycles using a sample-barcoded 5' primer and a J-beta primer mix. Via MiXCR, TCRdb re-called the 5' RACE reads, giving one row per CDR3 protein. Among roughly 1.9 million distinct CDR3 sequences listed, approximately 40% were seen once. The V gene is TRBV20-1, the J gene TRBJ1-2; tentative D call: TRBD1 (6 bases). The source material was blood. This sequence was found in a human donor in good health. CDR3 in DNA: TGCAGTGCTGTCGGACAGTTCTATGGCTACACCTTC. Encoded protein: CSAVGQFYGYTF.